This is a list of T cell receptor beta chains from one sample in a study of blood T cell repertoires in COVID-19. Using immunoSEQ multiplex PCR, the repertoire was profiled, and TCRdb retains in-frame clones only, with some absent. The sample contains roughly 170,000 clones, approximately 80% of which appear only once. What was sequenced was PBMCs or T cells enriched from blood (not recorded which). These receptors originate from a man aged 45 to 65 who had recovered from COVID-19. The CDR3 runs from the conserved cysteine through the conserved F or W. D genes are given only for firm matches. Only some rows state a clone size, as once, few, many or a class for expanded clones.

D gene,V gene,J gene,clone size,CDR3 DNA,CDR3 protein
.,TRBV27,TRBJ2-7,.,TGTGCCAGCAGACTTTCGACAGCGATGAGCTCCTACGAGCAGTACTTC,CASRLSTAMSSYEQYF
.,TRBV21-1,TRBJ1-1,.,TGTGCCAGCAGCACCCCGACAGGGACGAAGACGAACACTGAAGCTTTCTTT,CASSTPTGTKTNTEAFF
.,TRBV28,TRBJ1-1,.,TGTGCCAGCAGTTCTGTAACCGAGGCTTTCTTT,CASSSVTEAFF
TRBD1,TRBV7-9,TRBJ2-4,.,TGTGCCAGCAGCTTATCGGGACAGGGCGGGAACATTCAGTACTTC,CASSLSGQGGNIQYF
TRBD1,TRBV15,TRBJ2-5,.,TGTGCCACCAGCAGAGATGACAGGGTGGCGACCCAGTACTTC,CATSRDDRVATQYF
.,TRBV6-5,TRBJ1-2,.,TGTGCCAGTTGTTCCGGGGGGGGCCGTGGCTACACCTTC,CASCSGGGRGYTF
TRBD1,TRBV25-1,TRBJ1-4,.,TGTGCCAGCAGTGCTACAGGGGTAAGAATCACTAATGAAAAACTGTTTTTT,CASSATGVRITNEKLFF
.,TRBV5-6,TRBJ1-2,once,TGTGCCAGCAGCTTAGCCTCTTCCTATGGCTACACCTTC,CASSLASSYGYTF
.,TRBV28,TRBJ1-2,.,TGTGCCAGCAGCCAAGGCCAGGCTGACTATGGCTACACCTTC,CASSQGQADYGYTF
TRBD1,TRBV4-3,TRBJ2-5,.,TGCGCCAGCAGCCCCCGGTGGCAGGGGGTCGGAGAGACCCAGTACTTC,CASSPRWQGVGETQYF